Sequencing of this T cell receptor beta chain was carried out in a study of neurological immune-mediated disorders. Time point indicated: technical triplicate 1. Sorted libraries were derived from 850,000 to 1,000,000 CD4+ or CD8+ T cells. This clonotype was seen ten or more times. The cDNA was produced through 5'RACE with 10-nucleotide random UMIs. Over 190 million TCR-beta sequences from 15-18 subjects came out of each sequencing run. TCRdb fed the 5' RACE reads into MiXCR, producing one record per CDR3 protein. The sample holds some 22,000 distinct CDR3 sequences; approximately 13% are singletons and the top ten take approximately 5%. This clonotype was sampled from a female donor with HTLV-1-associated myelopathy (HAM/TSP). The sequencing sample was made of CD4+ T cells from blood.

The CDR3 coding sequence is TGTGCCAGCAGCGTACTTCGGGTCTCCGAGCAGTTCTTC. It encodes CASSVLRVSEQFF. The chain is built from TRBV7-2 and TRBJ2-1; D not resolved. Trimming left V 5 bases short and J 10 bases short, with 15 bases between. Germline V gene data show CDR1 as SGHTA and CDR2 as FQGNSA. The CDR3 runs to 13 residues.